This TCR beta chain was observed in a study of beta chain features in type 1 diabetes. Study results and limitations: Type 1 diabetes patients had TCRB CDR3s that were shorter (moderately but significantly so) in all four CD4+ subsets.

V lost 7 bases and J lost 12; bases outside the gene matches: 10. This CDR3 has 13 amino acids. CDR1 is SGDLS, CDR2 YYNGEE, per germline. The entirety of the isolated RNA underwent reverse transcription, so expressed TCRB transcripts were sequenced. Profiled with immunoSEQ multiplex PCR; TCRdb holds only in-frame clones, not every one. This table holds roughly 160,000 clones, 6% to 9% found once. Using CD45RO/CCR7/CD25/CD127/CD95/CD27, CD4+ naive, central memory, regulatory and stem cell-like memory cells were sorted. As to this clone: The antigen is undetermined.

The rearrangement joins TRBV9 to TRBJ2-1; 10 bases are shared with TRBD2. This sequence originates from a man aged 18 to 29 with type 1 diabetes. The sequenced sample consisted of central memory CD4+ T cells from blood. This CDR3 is CASGTSVSSGQFF. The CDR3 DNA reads TGTGCCAGCGGGACTAGCGTGAGTAGTGGGCAGTTCTTC.